Listed below are T cell receptor beta chains from one sample, sequenced in a study of T cells expressing NK-cell markers. TCRdb reprocessed the 5' RACE reads, keeping one entry per CDR3 protein, no DNA. The data include 400,000 to 550,000 distinct CDR3 sequences; the top ten clones carry 7.3%. The specimen sequenced was blood T cells: a sorted CD56 or NKG2C T cell subset, CD4+ or CD8+ T cells, or bulk PBMC T cells (not recorded which). The source of these receptors is a woman aged 18-70 years in good health. CDR3s include the opening cysteine and the closing phenylalanine or tryptophan.

J gene	V gene	CDR3 protein
TRBJ2-1	TRBV7-8	CASSWGQPRDEQFF
TRBJ1-1	TRBV7-8	CASSLAGLTEAFF
TRBJ2-2	TRBV5-1	CASSSQLQGPGTGELFF
TRBJ1-3	TRBV20-1	CSAIPGRGGNTIYF
TRBJ2-7	TRBV4-1	CASSQGPDPSYEQYF
TRBJ2-1	TRBV7-3	CASSLGLAAVNEQFF
TRBJ2-1	TRBV7-3	CASSLKGEGNEQFF
TRBJ2-1	TRBV12-3/TRBV12-4	CASSGGLAAYNEQFF
TRBJ2-3	TRBV20-1	CSASSSGADTQYF
TRBJ1-1	TRBV25-1	CASSAIGMNTEAFF
TRBJ1-6	TRBV20-1	CSAPLIQGANSPLHF
TRBJ2-5	TRBV23-1	CASSQFDRVEETQYF
TRBJ1-3	TRBV12-3/TRBV12-4	CASSLMGANTIYF
TRBJ2-3	TRBV29-1	CSVAEIATSTDTQYF
TRBJ2-3	TRBV12-3/TRBV12-4	CASSRANTQYF
TRBJ1-6	TRBV10-3	CAISENGHSPLHF
TRBJ2-7	TRBV15	CATSRDNGLAREQYF
TRBJ1-5	TRBV6-1	CASRFGRDQPQHF
TRBJ2-3	TRBV12-3/TRBV12-4	CADSRGTSGTDTQYF
TRBJ1-1	TRBV3-1	CASSPGGSRGTEAFF
TRBJ2-2	TRBV4-1	CASSVRGTGELFF
TRBJ2-2	TRBV20-1	CSARGPRDTGELFF
TRBJ2-1	TRBV7-8	CASGAGTGDTEQFF
TRBJ1-6	TRBV7-9	CASSYLGPSYNSPLHF
TRBJ2-1	TRBV27	CASSLWLAGTYNEQFF
TRBJ2-3	TRBV29-1	CSVDEGTDTQYF
TRBJ2-7	TRBV7-2	CASSNELAGYYEQYF
TRBJ1-2	TRBV10-3	CAISDGKSNYGYTF
TRBJ2-7	TRBV20-1	CSARVPRWDGPYEQYF
TRBJ2-3	TRBV10-3	CAIRGTEDGSTDTQYF
TRBJ2-1	TRBV7-9	CASSLLLAGGDEQFF
TRBJ1-1	TRBV7-2	CASSLARGGPEAFF
TRBJ2-2	TRBV12-3/TRBV12-4	CASSLYRGLTGELFF
TRBJ2-1	TRBV2	CASSEFYRNEQFF
TRBJ2-7	TRBV13	CASSSRQGKDEQYF
TRBJ2-6	TRBV14	CASSQETGAFGANVLTF
TRBJ2-5	TRBV5-1	CASSLEAAPSGQYF
TRBJ2-1	TRBV12-3/TRBV12-4	CASSTGQSSYNEQFF
TRBJ1-1	TRBV12-3/TRBV12-4	CASNSRRMNTEAFF
TRBJ2-5	TRBV28	CASIEGETQYF
TRBJ1-2	TRBV12-3/TRBV12-4	CASRIRGAINYGYTF
TRBJ2-1	TRBV5-1	CASSSLSGYNEQFF
TRBJ2-7	TRBV18	CASSPVRDRAYEQYF
TRBJ1-3	TRBV3-1	CASRGGRSGNTIYF
TRBJ2-1	TRBV24-1	CATSDGLAGESRIEQFF
TRBJ2-7	TRBV5-6	CASSPIGPSGSYEQYF
TRBJ1-3	TRBV7-2	CASSDAGFSGNTIYF
TRBJ2-5	TRBV20-1	CSAKGGGYQETQYF
TRBJ2-1	TRBV7-6	CASSLDREQFF
TRBJ1-5	TRBV20-1	CSALPGFDNQPQHF
TRBJ1-5	TRBV12-3/TRBV12-4	CASHKGHRGRGEPQHF
TRBJ2-2	TRBV2	CASSVQGPGELFF
TRBJ1-4	TRBV12-3/TRBV12-4	CASSPVDTSRKLFF
TRBJ1-2	TRBV12-3/TRBV12-4	CASSMQGAKGYTF
TRBJ2-3	TRBV9	CASSAMTSGSTDTQYF
TRBJ2-7	TRBV30	CAWGGSSYEQYF
TRBJ2-1	TRBV29-1	CSVPGRGNYNEQFF